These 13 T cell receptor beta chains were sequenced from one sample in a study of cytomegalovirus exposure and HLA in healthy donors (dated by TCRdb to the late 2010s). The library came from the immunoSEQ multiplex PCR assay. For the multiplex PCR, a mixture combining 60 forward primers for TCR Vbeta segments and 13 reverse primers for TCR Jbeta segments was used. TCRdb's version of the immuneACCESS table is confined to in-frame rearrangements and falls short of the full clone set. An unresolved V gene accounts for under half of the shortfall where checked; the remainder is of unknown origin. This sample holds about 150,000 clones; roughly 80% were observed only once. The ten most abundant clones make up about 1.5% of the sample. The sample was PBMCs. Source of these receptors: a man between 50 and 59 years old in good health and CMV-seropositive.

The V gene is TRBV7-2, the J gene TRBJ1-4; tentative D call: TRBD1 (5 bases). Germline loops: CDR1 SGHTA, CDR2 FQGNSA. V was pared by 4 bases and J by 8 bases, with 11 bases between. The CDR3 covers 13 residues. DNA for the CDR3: TGTGCCAGCAGCTCCCGCGGGGGGGAAAAACTGTTTTTT. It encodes CASSSRGGEKLFF.

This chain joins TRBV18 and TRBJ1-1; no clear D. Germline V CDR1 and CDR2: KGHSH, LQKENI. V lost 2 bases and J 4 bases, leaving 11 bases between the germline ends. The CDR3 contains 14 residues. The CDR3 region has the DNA TGTGCCAGCTCACCAGGGAGCGGGAGCACTGAAGCTTTCTTT. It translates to CASSPGSGSTEAFF.

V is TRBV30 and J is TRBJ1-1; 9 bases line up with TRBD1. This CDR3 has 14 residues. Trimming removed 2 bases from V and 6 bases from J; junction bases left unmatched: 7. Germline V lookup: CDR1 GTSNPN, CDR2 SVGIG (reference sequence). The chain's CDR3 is CAWSRGQGIAEAFF. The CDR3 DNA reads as TGTGCCTGGAGTAGGGGACAGGGAATCGCTGAAGCTTTCTTT.

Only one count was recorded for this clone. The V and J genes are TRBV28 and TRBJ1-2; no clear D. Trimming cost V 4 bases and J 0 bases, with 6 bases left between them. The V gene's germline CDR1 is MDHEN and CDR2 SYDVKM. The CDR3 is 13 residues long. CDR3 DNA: TGTGCCAGCAGTTACAGTCCTAACTATGGCTACACCTTC. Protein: CASSYSPNYGYTF.

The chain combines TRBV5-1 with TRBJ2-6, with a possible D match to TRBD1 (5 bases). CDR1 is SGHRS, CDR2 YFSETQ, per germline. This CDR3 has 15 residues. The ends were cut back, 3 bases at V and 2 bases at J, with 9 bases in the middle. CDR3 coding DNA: TGCGCCAGCAGCTCTCAGGGAACTGGGGCCAACGTCCTGACTTTC. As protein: CASSSQGTGANVLTF.

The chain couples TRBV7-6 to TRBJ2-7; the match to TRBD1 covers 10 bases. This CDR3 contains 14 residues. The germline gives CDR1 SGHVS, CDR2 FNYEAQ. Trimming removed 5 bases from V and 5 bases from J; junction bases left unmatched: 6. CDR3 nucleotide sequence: TGTGCCAGCAGCCCGGGGACAGGGGCCGACGAGCAGTACTTC. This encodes CASSPGTGADEQYF.

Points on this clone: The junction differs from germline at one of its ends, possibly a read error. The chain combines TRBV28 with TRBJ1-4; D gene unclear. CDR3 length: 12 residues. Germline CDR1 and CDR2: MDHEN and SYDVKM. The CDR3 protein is CASTSIREKLLF. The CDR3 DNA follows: TGTGCCAGCACCTCCATTCGGGAAAAACTGCTTTTT. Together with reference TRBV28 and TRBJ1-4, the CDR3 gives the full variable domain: DVKVTQSSRYLVKRTGEKVFLECVQDMDHENMFWYRQDPGLGLRLIYFSYDVKMKEKGDIPEGYSVSREKKERFSLILESASTNQTSMYLCASTSIREKLLFGSGTQLSVL.

CDR3: CASETGTNTGELFF. As DNA, the CDR3 is TGTGCCAGCGAGACTGGAACGAACACCGGGGAGCTGTTTTTT. V usage is TRBV5-6 and J usage is TRBJ2-2, with unresolved D. In germline, CDR1 is SGHDT, CDR2 YYEEEE. V was pared by 7 bases and J by 0 bases, with 10 bases between. The CDR3 is made up of 14 amino acids.

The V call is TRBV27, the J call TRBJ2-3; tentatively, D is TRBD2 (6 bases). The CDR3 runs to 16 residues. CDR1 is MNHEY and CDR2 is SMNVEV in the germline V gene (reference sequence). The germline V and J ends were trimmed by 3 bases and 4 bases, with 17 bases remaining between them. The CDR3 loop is CASSFWREGGADTQYF. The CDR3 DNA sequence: TGTGCCAGCAGTTTTTGGCGGGAAGGAGGGGCAGATACGCAGTATTTT.

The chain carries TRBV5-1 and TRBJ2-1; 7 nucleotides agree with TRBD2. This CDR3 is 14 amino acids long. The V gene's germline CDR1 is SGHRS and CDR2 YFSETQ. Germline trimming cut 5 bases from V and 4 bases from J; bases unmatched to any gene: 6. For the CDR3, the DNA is TGCGCCAGCAGGAGGAGCGGGGAATACAATGAGCAGTTCTTC. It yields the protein CASRRSGEYNEQFF.

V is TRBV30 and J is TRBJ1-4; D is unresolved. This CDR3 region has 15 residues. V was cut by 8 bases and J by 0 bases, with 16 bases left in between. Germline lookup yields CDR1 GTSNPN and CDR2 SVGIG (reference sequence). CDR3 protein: CALTRWSPTNEKLFF. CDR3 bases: TGTGCCCTGACCCGTTGGAGTCCAACTAATGAAAAACTGTTTTTT. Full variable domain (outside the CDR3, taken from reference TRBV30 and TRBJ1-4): SQTIHQWPATLVQPVGSPLSLECTVEGTSNPNLYWYRQAAGRGLQLLFYSVGIGQISSEVPQNLSASRPQDRQFILSSKKLLLSDSGFYLCALTRWSPTNEKLFFGSGTQLSVL.

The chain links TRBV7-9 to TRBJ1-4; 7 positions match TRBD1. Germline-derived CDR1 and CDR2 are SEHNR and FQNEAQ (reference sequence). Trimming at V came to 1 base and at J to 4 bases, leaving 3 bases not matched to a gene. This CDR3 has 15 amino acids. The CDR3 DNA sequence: TGTGCCAGCAGCTTAGTGACAGGGATTAATGAAAAACTGTTTTTT. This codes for CASSLVTGINEKLFF.

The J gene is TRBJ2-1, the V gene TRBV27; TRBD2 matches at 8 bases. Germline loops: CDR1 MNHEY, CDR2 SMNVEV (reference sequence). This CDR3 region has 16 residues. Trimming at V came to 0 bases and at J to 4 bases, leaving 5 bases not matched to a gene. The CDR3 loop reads CASSLSAGESYNEQFF. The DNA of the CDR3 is TGTGCCAGCAGTTTATCAGCGGGGGAATCTTACAATGAGCAGTTCTTC.